The 30 T cell receptor beta chains below were found in one sample sequenced in a study of blood T cell repertoires in COVID-19. Produced via immunoSEQ multiplex PCR; TCRdb's table is partial and in-frame only. The sample holds approximately 150,000 clones, 70% to 90% seen once. Sequencing used peripheral blood. All receptors come from a human donor in a cohort sampled during active COVID-19.

J is TRBJ2-5 and V is TRBV5-6; a weak D match, TRBD2 (7 bases). V lost 6 bases, J lost 5 bases, and 26 bases lay in between. Germline-derived CDR1 and CDR2 are SGHDT and YYEEEE. The length of the CDR3 is 17 residues. CDR3 protein: CASNPRRQGRVHETQYF. CDR3 in DNA: TGTGCCAGCAACCCCAGGAGGCAGGGGAGGGTTCACGAGACCCAGTACTTC.

The chain recombines TRBV19 with TRBJ1-1, with TRBD1 matching 12 bases. Trimming removed 4 bases from V and 11 bases from J; junction bases left unmatched: 14. The CDR3 spans 16 residues. Germline V CDR1 and CDR2: LNHDA, SQIVND (reference sequence). The chain's CDR3 is CASSSSGTGGAFAAFF. The CDR3 DNA reads as TGTGCCAGTAGTAGTTCCGGGACAGGGGGCGCTTTTGCGGCTTTCTTT.

The chain has TRBV29-1 and TRBJ2-1; D is perhaps TRBD2 (5 bases). The V gene's germline CDR1 is SQVTM and CDR2 ANQGSEA. Trimming pared 3 bases from V and 6 bases from J, leaving 6 bases between. The CDR3 contains 11 residues. CDR3 sequence: CSVDRGNEQFF. The CDR3 nucleotides read TGCAGCGTTGACCGGGGCAATGAGCAGTTCTTC.

The J gene is TRBJ2-1, the V gene TRBV3-1 (or the pseudogene TRBV3-2), with 7 bases aligning to TRBD2. CDR1 is LGHDT and CDR2 is YNNKEL in the germline V gene (reference sequence). V dropped 1 base and J dropped 8; count of bases not matched to a gene: 5. CDR3 length equals 14 residues. The CDR3 bases are TGTGCCAGCAGCCAAGGGTACCGGGGGGATGAGCAGTTCTTC. Translation gives CASSQGYRGDEQFF.

The rearrangement uses TRBV5-4 and TRBJ2-1, with TRBD2 identical over 10 bases. This CDR3 has 15 residues. J gave up 10 bases and V 1 base, and 8 bases lay outside the gene matches. Germline assignment: CDR1 SGHNT and CDR2 YYREEE (reference sequence). CDR3 region: CASSLSSGGAQEQFF. The CDR3 DNA follows: TGTGCCAGCAGCTTGTCGAGCGGGGGGGCTCAAGAGCAGTTCTTC. Together with reference TRBV5-4 and TRBJ2-1, the CDR3 gives the full variable domain: ETGVTQSPTHLIKTRGQQVTLRCSSQSGHNTVSWYQQALGQGPQFIFQYYREEENGRGNFPPRFSGLQFPNYSSELNVNALELDDSALYLCASSLSSGGAQEQFFGPGTRLTVL.

Regarding this clone: Since a far larger clone is one base different, this is likely a read error. The rearrangement uses TRBV11-3 and TRBJ2-3; weak D call: TRBD1 (6 bases). Germline CDR1 is SGHNT and CDR2 is YENEEA. V lost 3 bases and J lost 1, with 8 bases in between. CDR3 length: 14 amino acids. The CDR3 loop reads CASSFAGGTDTQYF. The CDR3 coding sequence is TGTGCCAGCAGCTTCGCAGGGGGCACAGATACGCAGTATTTT.

The rearrangement links TRBV5-6 to TRBJ1-2, with D tentatively TRBD1 (6 bases). From germline, CDR1 is SGHDT and CDR2 YYEEEE. CDR3 size: 12 residues. V was clipped by 4 bases and J by 9 bases, with 13 bases between them. The CDR3 region is CASSHIQGSYTF. The CDR3 DNA reads as TGTGCCAGCAGCCACATACAGGGCAGCTACACCTTC.

The chain recombines TRBV9 with TRBJ2-5, with D possibly matching TRBD2 (5 bases). Germline V gene data show CDR1 as SGDLS and CDR2 as YYNGEE. Trimming removed 4 bases at V and 6 bases at J, with 19 bases between. The CDR3 extends over 15 amino acids. The CDR3 nucleotides are TGTGCCAGCAGCACGGACGCCGAGGGTGGACAGACCCAGTACTTC. It translates to CASSTDAEGGQTQYF.

The V gene is TRBV5-4, the J gene TRBJ2-7; D possibly corresponds to TRBD1 (5 bases). Trimming removed 2 bases at V and 3 bases at J, with 9 bases between. CDR3 length equals 13 residues. CDR1 is SGHNT, CDR2 YYREEE, per germline (reference sequence). This chain's CDR3 is CASSLYTGYEQYF. In nucleotides, the CDR3 is TGTGCCAGCAGCTTATATACAGGCTACGAGCAGTACTTC.

This clone appeared a single time. The chain recombines TRBV7-9 with TRBJ1-1, with D hard to call. CDR1 and CDR2 from the germline V gene are SEHNR and FQNEAQ (reference sequence). This CDR3 is built from 13 residues. Trimming took off 4 bases at V and 1 base at J, with 7 bases between the two ends. DNA of the CDR3: TGTGCCAGCAGCTCAACGGGGAACACTGAAGCTTTCTTT. It codes for CASSSTGNTEAFF.

The chain recombines TRBV7-2 with TRBJ2-3; 12 bases match TRBD2. In germline, CDR1 is SGHTA, CDR2 FQGNSA. CDR3 length: 14 residues. V was pared by 5 bases and J by 15 bases, with 12 bases of the junction left unmatched. CDR3 nucleotides: TGTGCCAGCAGCCAGAACCTAGCGGGAGGGCCTTTATATTTT. Translated, it gives CASSQNLAGGPLYF.

This clone was counted a single time. The V and J genes are TRBV4-1 and TRBJ2-1; TRBD2 matches 7 bases. This CDR3 comprises 16 residues. Germline V gene data show CDR1 as MGHRA and CDR2 as YSYEKL. Unmatched junction bases numbered 9, after V lost 1 base and J lost 6 bases. The CDR3 nucleotides are TGCGCCAGCAGCCAAGCCGATGGCGGGAGATTCAATGAGCAGTTCTTC. Its translation: CASSQADGGRFNEQFF.

The chain employs TRBV28 and TRBJ1-2; TRBD1 agrees at 8 bases. The trim removed 8 bases at V and 2 bases at J, leaving 4 bases unmatched. The CDR3 covers 13 residues. Germline CDR1 is MDHEN and CDR2 is SYDVKM. CDR3: CASSSGGNYGYTF. DNA for the CDR3: TGTGCCAGCTCTTCAGGGGGCAACTATGGCTACACCTTC.

The chain uses TRBV12-5 and TRBJ2-7; perhaps TRBD1 as D (6 bases). The CDR3 is 17 residues long. Germline V gene lookup returns CDR1 LGHNT and CDR2 FRNRAP. The ends were cut back, 1 base at V and 2 bases at J, with 18 bases in the middle. The CDR3 DNA is TGTGCTAGTGGTTTGGCCCACAGGACAGAGAAGCCCTACGAGCAGTACTTC. Its protein is CASGLAHRTEKPYEQYF.

The genes are TRBV5-6 and TRBJ1-2; D unresolved. V lost 4 bases and J 1 base, leaving 17 bases between the germline ends. Germline V CDR1 and CDR2: SGHDT, YYEEEE. This CDR3 is 16 amino acids long. CDR3 DNA: TGTGCCAGCAGCCCGACCGGGTCAAGACTTAACTATGGCTACACCTTC. It is translated as CASSPTGSRLNYGYTF.

The chain links TRBV6-5 to TRBJ1-5; 7 bases are a match to TRBD1. The ends lost 8 bases at V and 1 base at J; junction bases unmatched: 5. The CDR3 covers 14 residues. From germline, CDR1 is MNHEY and CDR2 SVGAGI. The CDR3 protein is CASGEGASNQPQHF. The DNA for the CDR3 is TGTGCCAGCGGAGAGGGGGCAAGCAATCAGCCCCAGCATTTT.

V usage is TRBV6-2 or TRBV6-3 and J usage is TRBJ1-1, with 8 bases lining up with TRBD1. After removal of 5 bases from V and 6 bases from J, the junction contained 11 bases not matched to a gene. Germline loops: CDR1 MNHEY, CDR2 SVGEGT. The CDR3 loop spans 15 amino acids. CDR3 DNA sequence: TGTGCCAGCAGTAAACCTTATCAGGGGGCCCCTGAAGCTTTCTTT. Translated, it gives CASSKPYQGAPEAFF.

This clone was found once. The chain couples TRBV11-3 to TRBJ2-3; perhaps TRBD1 as D (5 bases). Trimming left V 7 bases short and J 2 bases short, with 19 bases between. The CDR3 runs 16 residues. CDR1 is SGHNT, CDR2 YENEEA, per germline. CDR3 loop: CASTKGLQEYTDTQYF. Written as DNA, the CDR3 is TGTGCCAGCACCAAGGGGCTGCAGGAGTACACAGATACGCAGTATTTT.

The chain is built from TRBV28 and TRBJ2-6; a weak D match, TRBD1 (5 bases). The CDR3 contains 15 residues. CDR1 and CDR2 (germline): MDHEN, SYDVKM. Trimming shortened V by 1 base and J by 2 bases, and 6 bases separated the two germline ends. CDR3 residues: CASSLLGAGANVLTF. Written as DNA, the CDR3 is TGTGCCAGCAGTTTATTAGGGGCTGGGGCCAACGTCCTGACTTTC.

V gene TRBV24-1 combines with J gene TRBJ1-1; TRBD1 matches 8 bases. With V trimmed by 7 bases and J by 0 bases, 6 bases remained unmatched. The CDR3 length is 15 residues. Germline-derived CDR1 and CDR2 are KGHDR and SFDVKD. The DNA for the CDR3 is TGTGCCACCAGAGCAGGGGGCCCCCTGAACACTGAAGCTTTCTTT. Its translation is CATRAGGPLNTEAFF.

The rearrangement links TRBV7-9 to TRBJ1-2, with a weak D call TRBD1 (5 bases). Trimming took 5 bases from V and 0 from J, leaving 22 bases between them. Germline CDR1 and CDR2: SEHNR and FQNEAQ (reference sequence). The CDR3 has 18 amino acids. The DNA of the CDR3 is TGTGCCAGCAGCCGGGCTGGGTCAGGGCCTCATACTAACTATGGCTACACCTTC. Protein product: CASSRAGSGPHTNYGYTF. Variable domain in full (rest from reference TRBV7-9 and TRBJ1-2): DTGVSQNPRHKITKRGQNVTFRCDPISEHNRLYWYRQTLGQGPEFLTYFQNEAQLEKSRLLSDRFSAERPKGSFSTLEIQRTEQGDSAMYLCASSRAGSGPHTNYGYTFGSGTRLTVV.

The chain recombines TRBV9 with TRBJ1-6; D is perhaps TRBD1 (6 bases). Germline V lookup: CDR1 SGDLS, CDR2 YYNGEE. There are 14 residues in the CDR3. V shed 4 bases and J shed 4 bases, with 9 bases lying between them. DNA of the CDR3: TGTGCCAGCAGCACCGGACAGTATAATTCACCCCTCCACTTT. It codes for CASSTGQYNSPLHF.

The chain uses TRBV4-2 and TRBJ2-3; 10 positions agree with TRBD2. Trimming removed 0 bases from V and 5 bases from J; junction bases left unmatched: 8. The CDR3 consists of 17 residues. The germline CDR1 and CDR2 sequences are LGHNA and YNFKEQ. The CDR3 nucleotides are TGTGCCAGCAGCCAAGATCCAGCGGGAGGGCTTGGAGATACGCAGTATTTT. Encoded protein: CASSQDPAGGLGDTQYF.

The chain couples TRBV6-5 to TRBJ1-5; tentative D call: TRBD1 (5 bases). The CDR3 spans 13 residues. V lost 8 bases to trimming and J lost 1 base, with 9 bases between them. CDR1 is MNHEY, CDR2 SVGAGI, per germline. The CDR3 region is CASSRGSNQPQHF. For the CDR3, the DNA is TGTGCCAGCTCCCGGGGGAGCAATCAGCCCCAGCATTTT.

The chain recombines TRBV19 with TRBJ1-2, with D possibly matching TRBD1 (6 bases). V lost 3 bases, J lost 5 bases, and 10 bases lay in between. CDR3 length equals 13 residues. Looked up from germline, CDR1 is LNHDA and CDR2 is SQIVND (reference sequence). CDR3 sequence reads: CASSITGPYGYTF. Written as DNA, the CDR3 is TGTGCCAGTAGTATCACAGGGCCTTATGGCTACACCTTC.

This clone was seen only once. V gene TRBV5-1 combines with J gene TRBJ2-5; TRBD1 matches at 10 bases. Germline CDR1 and CDR2: SGHRS and YFSETQ. The CDR3 contains 14 residues. V lost 7 bases to trimming and J lost 5 bases; unmatched junction nucleotides: 8. DNA of the CDR3: TGCGCCAGCGCTCAGACAGGGGGCGGGGAGACCCAGTACTTC. Amino acid sequence: CASAQTGGGETQYF.

The chain recombines TRBV19 with TRBJ1-2, with 8 bases aligning to TRBD1. J was trimmed by 7 bases and V by 6 bases; bases with no gene match: 22. The V gene's germline CDR1 is LNHDA and CDR2 SQIVND (reference sequence). The CDR3 loop spans 18 amino acids. CDR3 DNA sequence: TGTGCCAGTAGGGTGCTCGACCGGGACAGGCCCCCACCTGGTGGCTACACCTTC. It codes for CASRVLDRDRPPPGGYTF.

This clone was counted a single time. This chain links TRBV5-1 with TRBJ1-3, with a weak D call TRBD1 (6 bases). Germline assignment: CDR1 SGHRS and CDR2 YFSETQ. The CDR3 contains 15 residues. Trimming left V 4 bases short and J 1 base short, with 12 bases between. The CDR3 here is CASSVQGLSGNTIYF. The DNA for the CDR3 is TGCGCCAGCAGCGTACAGGGTCTGTCTGGAAACACCATATATTTT.

The gene calls are TRBV3-1 (or the pseudogene TRBV3-2) and TRBJ1-5, with TRBD1 matching over 9 bases. V shed 1 base and J 6 bases; nucleotides not matched to a gene: 4. The germline gives CDR1 LGHDT, CDR2 YNNKEL (reference sequence). The CDR3 runs 15 residues. CDR3 protein: CASSQGTGEVQPQHF. The DNA for the CDR3 is TGTGCCAGCAGCCAAGGGACAGGGGAGGTTCAGCCCCAGCATTTT.

The chain recombines TRBV20-1 with TRBJ2-3, with 11 bases fitting TRBD2. Germline V gene lookup returns CDR1 DFQATT and CDR2 SNEGSKA (reference sequence). V was clipped by 3 bases and J by 4 bases; unmatched bases: 6. This CDR3 has 15 amino acids. DNA for the CDR3: TGCAGTGCTAGTGTTAGCGGGGGGGCCCCAGATACGCAGTATTTT. Protein sequence: CSASVSGGAPDTQYF.